This section outlines one T cell receptor (beta chain) sequence together with its context. What it binds is unknown. These data belong to a study of vaccination effects on CD4 cells after COVID-19. Antigen-specific CD4+ T cells expanded by the ViraFEST assay with viral peptide pools were then sequenced. Subsequent to roughly 9 days of culture, CD4+ T cells were isolated. The vaccine recipients had no prior SARS-CoV-2 infection, with negative nucleocapsid antibodies. Cultures received IL-2 medium that replaced half the medium on days 3 and 7. Study conclusions and caveats: Long after vaccination, the clones induced by infection and by vaccine shrank markedly in size.

V gave up 0 bases and J gave up 3 bases, with 9 bases separating them. This CDR3 comprises 15 residues. Germline-derived CDR1 and CDR2 are MNHEY and SVGEGT. Data came from immunoSEQ multiplex PCR; TCRdb stores just in-frame clones and leaves some out. The data contain some 65,000 clones, approximately 76% of them singletons. The TCR sequence derives from a human donor who received a COVID-19 vaccine. This chain joins TRBV6-2 or TRBV6-3 and TRBJ1-5; tentative D call: TRBD1 (5 bases). The specimen comprised CD4+ T cells from PBMCs cultured with HCoV-NL63 spike peptides, sampled before COVID-19 vaccination. The CDR3 spells CASSYSGGNNQPQHF. CDR3 DNA sequence: TGTGCCAGCAGTTACTCGGGGGGGAACAATCAGCCCCAGCATTTT.